This T cell receptor beta chain was recorded in a study of OX40 agonist ivuxolimab in advanced cancers. Background on the study: Antecedent anti-PD-1, anti-PD-L1 or anti-CTLA-4 therapy was permissible, with roughly 36% having received some.

V dropped 2 bases and J dropped 2 bases, with 19 bases sitting between them. CDR3 size: 17 residues. CDR1 is MNHNS and CDR2 is SASEGT in the germline V gene. Method: immunoSEQ multiplex PCR; TCRdb's copy keeps in-frame clones and lacks some. The sample yields more than 40,000 clones, about 77% seen once. The chain carries TRBV6-1 and TRBJ2-7; D may be TRBD1 (5 bases). This sequence was found in an adult with an advanced solid tumor such as melanoma, head and neck, liver or kidney cancer. The sequenced sample was CD4+ or CD8+ T cells sorted from blood, obtained in a trial of the OX40 agonist ivuxolimab. CDR3 DNA sequence: TGTGCCAGCAGTGAATATTCCCGAAGGGGATCGCCCTACGAGCAGTACTTC. Protein product: CASSEYSRRGSPYEQYF.